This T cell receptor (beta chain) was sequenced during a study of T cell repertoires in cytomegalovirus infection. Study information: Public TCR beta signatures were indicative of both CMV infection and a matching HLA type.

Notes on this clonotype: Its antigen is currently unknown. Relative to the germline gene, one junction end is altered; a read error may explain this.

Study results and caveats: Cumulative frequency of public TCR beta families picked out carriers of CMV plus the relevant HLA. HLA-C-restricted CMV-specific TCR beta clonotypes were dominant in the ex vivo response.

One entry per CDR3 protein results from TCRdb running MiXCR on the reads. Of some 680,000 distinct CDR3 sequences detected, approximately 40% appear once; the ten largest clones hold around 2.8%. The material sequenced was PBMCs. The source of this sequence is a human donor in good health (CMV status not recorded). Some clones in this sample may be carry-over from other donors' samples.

The CDR3 bases are TGTTCCAGCAGGACAGGGGGCAACTATGGCTACAACTTC. Translating it yields CSSRTGGNYGYNF. This chain joins TRBV12-3 or TRBV12-4 and TRBJ1-2, with 11 bases fitting TRBD1. This CDR3 spans 13 amino acids.